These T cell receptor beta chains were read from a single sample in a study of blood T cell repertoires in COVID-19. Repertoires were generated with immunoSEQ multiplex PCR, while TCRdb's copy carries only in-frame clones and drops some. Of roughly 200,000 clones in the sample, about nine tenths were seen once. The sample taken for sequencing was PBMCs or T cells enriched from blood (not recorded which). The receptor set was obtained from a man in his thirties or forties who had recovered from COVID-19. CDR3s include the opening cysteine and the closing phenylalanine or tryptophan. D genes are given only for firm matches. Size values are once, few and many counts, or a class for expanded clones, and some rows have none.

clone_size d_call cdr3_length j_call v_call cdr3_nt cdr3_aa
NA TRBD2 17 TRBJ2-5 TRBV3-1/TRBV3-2 TGTGCCAGCAGCCAAGATCTAGCGGGAGGTCACGAAGAGACCCAGTACTTC CASSQDLAGGHEETQYF
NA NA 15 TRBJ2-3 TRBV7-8 TGTGCCAGCAACCCTAGCAGACCAAGCACAGATACGCAGTATTTT CASNPSRPSTDTQYF
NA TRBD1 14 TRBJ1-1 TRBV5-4 TGTGCCAGCAGCTCGGGACAGGGGGCCCCTGAAGCTTTCTTT CASSSGQGAPEAFF
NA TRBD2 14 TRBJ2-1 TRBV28 TGTGCCACCAAAGGGAGGGAACGATACAATGAGCAGTTCTTC CATKGRERYNEQFF
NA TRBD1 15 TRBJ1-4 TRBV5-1 TGCGCCAGCAGAAGTACAGGGGGCGGAGGTGAAAAACTGTTTTTT CASRSTGGGGEKLFF
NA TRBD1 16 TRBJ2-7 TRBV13 TGTGCCAGCAGCTTAGTGGCAGGACAGGGACGATACGAGCAGTACTTC CASSLVAGQGRYEQYF
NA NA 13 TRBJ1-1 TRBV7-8 TGTGCCAGCAGCTTAGGCGTTGGCACTGAAGCTTTCTTT CASSLGVGTEAFF
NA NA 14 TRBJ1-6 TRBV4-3 TGCGCCAGCAGCCAAGTTAGGGGTCGTTCACCCCTCCACTTT CASSQVRGRSPLHF
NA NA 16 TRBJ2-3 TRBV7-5 TGTGCCAGAAGCTGGACCACAGGACCCCTCACAGATACGCAGTATTTT CARSWTTGPLTDTQYF
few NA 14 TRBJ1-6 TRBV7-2 TGTGCCAGCAGCTTCCCGGACAGTTATTCACCCCTCCACTTT CASSFPDSYSPLHF
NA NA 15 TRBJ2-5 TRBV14 TGTGCCAGCAGCCAAGACCGCTACCCGCAAGAGACCCAGTACTTC CASSQDRYPQETQYF
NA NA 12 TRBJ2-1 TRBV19 TGTGCCAGTAGACCCGGGAACGCCGAGCAGTTCTTC CASRPGNAEQFF
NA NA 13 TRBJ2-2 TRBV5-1 TGCGCCAGCAGCTTATATGTCACCGGGGAGCTGTTTTTT CASSLYVTGELFF
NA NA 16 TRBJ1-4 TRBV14 TGTGCCAGCAGTCAGCAGGGCAAGGGCGTTCAGGAAAAACTGTTTTTT CASSQQGKGVQEKLFF
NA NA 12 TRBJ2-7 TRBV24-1 TGTGCCACCAGTGATTACAGTGGGGAGCAGTACTTC CATSDYSGEQYF
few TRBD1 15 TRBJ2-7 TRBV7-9 TGTGCCAGCAGCCAGACAGGGGTCCCCTCCTACGAGCAGTACTTC CASSQTGVPSYEQYF
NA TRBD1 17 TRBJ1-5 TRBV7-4 TGTGCCAGCAGCCAAAACCCGGGACAGGGGAACAATCAGCCCCAGCATTTT CASSQNPGQGNNQPQHF
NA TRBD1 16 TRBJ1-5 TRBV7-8 TGTGCCAGCAGCTTAGGGGGGACAGGGGTTGGGCAGCCCCAGCATTTT CASSLGGTGVGQPQHF
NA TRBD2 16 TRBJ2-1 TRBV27 TGTGCCAGCAGCAAAAACACGGGACTAGCGGGACGAGAGCAGTTCTTC CASSKNTGLAGREQFF
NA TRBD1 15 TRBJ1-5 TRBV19 TGTGCCAGTAGTATTATGACAGGGAGCAATCAGCCCCAGCATTTT CASSIMTGSNQPQHF
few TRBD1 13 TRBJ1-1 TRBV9 TGTGCCAGCAGCCGGGACAGGGACACTGAAGCTTTCTTT CASSRDRDTEAFF
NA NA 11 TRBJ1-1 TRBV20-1 TGCAGTGCTAGAGATACCGGGGTAGCTTTCTTT CSARDTGVAFF
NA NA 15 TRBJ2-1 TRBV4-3 TGCGCCAGCAGCCAAGATGAGCGCCCTGGAGATGAGCAGTTCTTC CASSQDERPGDEQFF
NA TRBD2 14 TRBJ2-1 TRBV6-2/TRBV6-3 TGTGCCAGCAGTTCGCTAGCGGGGCGGAATGAGCAGTTCTTC CASSSLAGRNEQFF
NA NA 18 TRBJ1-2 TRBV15 TGTGCCACCAGCAGAGATACCGCCAGCGGCGGTTTTCACTATGGCTACACCTTC CATSRDTASGGFHYGYTF
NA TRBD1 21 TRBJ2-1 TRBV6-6 TGTGCCAGCAGCGGACAGGGGGCGCTCCAATTTACTAGCGAGGGGCTCGATGAGCAGTTCTTC CASSGQGALQFTSEGLDEQFF
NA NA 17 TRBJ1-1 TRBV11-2 TGTGCCAGCAGCTTAGATCGCACAGGCTACATGAACACTGAAGCTTTCTTT CASSLDRTGYMNTEAFF
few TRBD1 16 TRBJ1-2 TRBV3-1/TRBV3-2 TGTGCCAGCAGCCGTGGGACAGGGGGCCTTGACTATGGCTACACCTTC CASSRGTGGLDYGYTF
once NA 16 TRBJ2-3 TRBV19 TGTGCCAGTAGTGGAGCGTACATAACTAGCACAGATACGCAGTATTTT CASSGAYITSTDTQYF
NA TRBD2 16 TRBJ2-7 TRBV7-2 TGTGCCAGCAGCTTAGGTGTAGCGGGGCTGTTCTACGAGCAGTACTTC CASSLGVAGLFYEQYF
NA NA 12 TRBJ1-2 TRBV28 TGTGCCAGCGGGGGGTGGAACTATGGCTACACCTTC CASGGWNYGYTF
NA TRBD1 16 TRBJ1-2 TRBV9 TGTGCCAGCAGCGTAGGCGCGCAGGACAGGGGGAATGGCTACACCTTC CASSVGAQDRGNGYTF
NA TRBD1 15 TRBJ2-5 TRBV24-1 TGTGCCACCAGTGACCCCAGGGGGACAGGGGAGACCCAGTACTTC CATSDPRGTGETQYF
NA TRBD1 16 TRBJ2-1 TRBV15 TGTGCCACCAGCAGGGAACAGGGGCCATCCTACAATGAGCAGTTCTTC CATSREQGPSYNEQFF
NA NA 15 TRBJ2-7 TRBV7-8 TGTGCCAGCAGCTTCCTCAAGACAACCCTCCTCGAGCAGTACTTC CASSFLKTTLLEQYF
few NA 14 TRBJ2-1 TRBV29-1 TGCAGCGTTTTGGCACAGAAAACCTACAATGAGCAGTTCTTC CSVLAQKTYNEQFF
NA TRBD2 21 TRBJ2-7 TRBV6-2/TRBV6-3 TGTGCCAGCAGTTACTCGGACGGACTAGCGGGGGGGAAGATGAGCTCCTACGAGCAGTACTTC CASSYSDGLAGGKMSSYEQYF
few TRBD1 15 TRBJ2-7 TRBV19 TGTGCCAGTAGTATAGAAAAGGGACAGGGCTACGAGCAGTACTTC CASSIEKGQGYEQYF
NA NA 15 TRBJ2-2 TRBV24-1 TGTGCCACCAGTGATTGGGGGGCGAACACCGGGGAGCTGTTTTTT CATSDWGANTGELFF
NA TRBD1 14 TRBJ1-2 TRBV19 TGTGCCAGTAGTATTACAGGGGGCGCGAAAGGCTACACCTTC CASSITGGAKGYTF
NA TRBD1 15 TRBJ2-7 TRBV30 TGTGCCTGGAGTTGGCGGGACAGGGTATCCTACGAGCAGTACTTC CAWSWRDRVSYEQYF
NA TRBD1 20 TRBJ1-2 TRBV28 TGTGCCAGCAGTTCGGCCGGAGCGCCCGGGACAGGGATCGGGAATTATGGCTACACCTTC CASSSAGAPGTGIGNYGYTF
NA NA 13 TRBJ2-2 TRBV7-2 TGTGCCAGCAGCTTAGTACTTAGCGGGGAGCTGTTTTTT CASSLVLSGELFF
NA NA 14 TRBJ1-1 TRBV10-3 TGTGCCATCAGTGAATCGGAGGTACTCGCTGAAGCTTTCTTT CAISESEVLAEAFF
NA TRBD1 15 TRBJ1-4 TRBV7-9 TGTGCCAGCAGCTTATCAGGACAGGGTGGGGAAAAACTGTTTTTT CASSLSGQGGEKLFF
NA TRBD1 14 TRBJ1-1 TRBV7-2 TGTGCCAGCAGCAAGGACAGGGTGAACACTGAAGCTTTCTTT CASSKDRVNTEAFF
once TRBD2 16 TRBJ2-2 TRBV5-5 TGTGCCAGCAGCCGTAGCGGGAGTTTCAACACCGGGGAGCTGTTTTTT CASSRSGSFNTGELFF
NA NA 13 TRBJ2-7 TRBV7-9 TGTGCCAGCAGCTCTCAGGGGATTTACGAGCAGTACTTC CASSSQGIYEQYF
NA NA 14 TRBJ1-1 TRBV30 TGTGCCTGGAGCAACCAGGGGACGAGCACTGAAGCTTTCTTT CAWSNQGTSTEAFF
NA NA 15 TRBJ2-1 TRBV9 TGTGCCAGCAGCGCGCCCGGGACAAATTACAATGAGCAGTTCTTC CASSAPGTNYNEQFF
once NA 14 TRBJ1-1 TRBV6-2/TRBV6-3 TGTGCCAGCAGTTACGTGTGGGGGGACACTGAAGCTTTCTTT CASSYVWGDTEAFF
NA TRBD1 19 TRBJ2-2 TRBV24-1 TGTGCCACCAGTGACTCAGACAGGGGGTACTGGAGGGAGCCCGGGGAGCTGTTTTTT CATSDSDRGYWREPGELFF